The next 24 T cell receptor beta chains were all read from a single sample in a study of shared clonotypes between healthy human individuals. Naive CD8 cells lacked CD45RO and underwent positive selection for CCR7, leaving out terminally differentiated effector memory CD45RA+ cells. Using immunoSEQ multiplex PCR, the repertoire was profiled, and TCRdb retains in-frame clones only, with some absent. The data show fewer than 800,000 clones, about 90% seen once. Sequencing was carried out using naive CD8+ T cells sorted from blood. The source is a man aged 25 to 45 in good health.

J is TRBJ2-2 and V is TRBV5-4; possibly TRBD1 for D (6 bases). CDR3 length: 16 amino acids. CDR1 is SGHNT and CDR2 is YYREEE in the germline V gene (reference sequence). V was trimmed by 2 bases and J by 4 bases, leaving 15 bases between them. The CDR3 DNA reads as TGTGCCAGCAGCTTTTGGGGCGCAGGGGTCACCGGGGAGCTGTTTTTT. Its translation: CASSFWGAGVTGELFF. The complete variable domain, with remaining parts taken from reference TRBV5-4 and TRBJ2-2, reads ETGVTQSPTHLIKTRGQQVTLRCSSQSGHNTVSWYQQALGQGPQFIFQYYREEENGRGNFPPRFSGLQFPNYSSELNVNALELDDSALYLCASSFWGAGVTGELFFGEGSRLTVL.

J is TRBJ1-4 and V is TRBV30; D is undetermined. The V gene's germline CDR1 is GTSNPN and CDR2 SVGIG (reference sequence). CDR3 length: 13 residues. Between the trimmed V and J ends, which lost 4 bases and 3 bases, there was a span of 9 bases. Here the CDR3 reads CAWTNGANEKLFF. The CDR3 nucleotides read TGTGCCTGGACTAACGGAGCTAATGAAAAACTGTTTTTT.

In DNA, the CDR3 is TGTGCCAGCAGCGTAGGACAGGGGGTAAACGAGCAGTACTTC. This gives the protein CASSVGQGVNEQYF. J is TRBJ2-7 and V is TRBV9; 9 bases line up with TRBD1. From germline, CDR1 is SGDLS and CDR2 YYNGEE. V gave up 0 bases and J gave up 5 bases; unmatched junction bases: 3. The CDR3 has 14 amino acids.

The gene calls are TRBV30 and TRBJ2-7; possible D gene TRBD2, 6 bases. CDR1 is GTSNPN, CDR2 SVGIG, per germline (reference sequence). V was shortened by 0 bases and J by 6 bases, with 9 bases between the two germline ends. CDR3 length equals 12 residues. The DNA for the CDR3 is TGTGCCTGGAGTGTATTGGAGGGCGAGCAGTACTTC. Protein: CAWSVLEGEQYF. Full variable domain (remainder filled in from reference TRBV30 and TRBJ2-7): SQTIHQWPATLVQPVGSPLSLECTVEGTSNPNLYWYRQAAGRGLQLLFYSVGIGQISSEVPQNLSASRPQDRQFILSSKKLLLSDSGFYLCAWSVLEGEQYFGPGTRLTVT.

This chain links TRBV29-1 with TRBJ2-5; TRBD2 matches at 9 bases. This CDR3 has 18 amino acids. Germline V lookup: CDR1 SQVTM, CDR2 ANQGSEA. V gave up 6 bases and J gave up 5 bases; unmatched junction bases: 22. The CDR3 DNA sequence: TGCAGCGTGAAGTCCCTGGCCGACCTCGGGACTAGCTGGGAGACCCAGTACTTC. Translation: CSVKSLADLGTSWETQYF.

The chain joins TRBV4-3 to TRBJ1-1; tentatively, D is TRBD1 (5 bases). V lost 4 bases to trimming and J lost 4 bases, with 10 bases between them. CDR3 length equals 13 residues. CDR1 is LGHNA and CDR2 is YSLEER in the germline V gene. The CDR3 DNA reads TGCGCCAGCAGCCCTACAGGTCTCACTGAAGCTTTCTTT. Its translation: CASSPTGLTEAFF.

V gene TRBV4-1 combines with J gene TRBJ1-1; 7 bases align to TRBD1. Germline V gene sequence: CDR1 MGHRA, CDR2 YSYEKL. The CDR3 is made up of 18 amino acids. J lost 2 bases, V lost 3 bases, and 15 bases had no gene match. CDR3: CASSQVYIRTGANTEAFF. The DNA of the CDR3 is TGCGCCAGCAGCCAGGTTTATATAAGAACAGGGGCAAACACTGAAGCTTTCTTT.

This clone was detected once. The chain employs TRBV7-9 and TRBJ2-1; 8 positions agree with TRBD2. Germline lookup yields CDR1 SEHNR and CDR2 FQNEAQ (reference sequence). The CDR3 runs 16 residues. V was pared by 1 base and J by 2 bases, with 4 bases of the junction left unmatched. CDR3 in DNA: TGTGCCAGCAGCTTAGGGACTAGCCCCACCTACAATGAGCAGTTCTTC. Residues: CASSLGTSPTYNEQFF.

The V call is TRBV6-5, the J call TRBJ2-1, with 7 bases lining up with TRBD2. The germline V gene has CDR1 MNHEY and CDR2 SVGAGI. This CDR3 contains 14 residues. The V and J ends lost 7 bases and 4 bases, in that order; junction bases with no gene match: 7. CDR3 amino acids: CASMERDRYNEQFF. CDR3 bases: TGTGCCAGCATGGAGCGGGACCGATACAATGAGCAGTTCTTC.

The V call is TRBV11-1, the J call TRBJ2-7; TRBD2 matches 7 bases. Per the germline V gene, CDR1 is SGHAT and CDR2 is FQDESV (reference sequence). CDR3 length equals 14 residues. Trimming removed 5 bases from V and 3 bases from J; junction bases left unmatched: 7. Written as DNA, the CDR3 is TGTGCCAGCAGCCGCTCGGGGGGACGCTACGAGCAGTACTTC. Protein: CASSRSGGRYEQYF.

The chain uses TRBV18 and TRBJ2-2, with 7 bases identical to TRBD2. The CDR3 loop spans 16 amino acids. The J segment lost 4 bases and the V segment lost 1 base, leaving 6 bases of the junction unmatched. CDR1 and CDR2 (germline): KGHSH, LQKENI. The CDR3 sequence is CASSPQPSGTTGELFF. The CDR3 DNA is TGTGCCAGCTCACCACAGCCTAGCGGAACCACCGGGGAGCTGTTTTTT.

The chain joins TRBV6-1 to TRBJ2-2; D gene ambiguous. V lost 11 bases and J lost 7, with 14 bases in between. The CDR3 totals 12 residues. Germline V lookup: CDR1 MNHNS, CDR2 SASEGT. The CDR3 bases are TGTGCCCCTTTACCGATCTTCGGGGAGCTGTTTTTT. Protein sequence: CAPLPIFGELFF.

In this sample, this clone turned up once. The chain is built from TRBV2 and TRBJ2-5, with TRBD2 identical over 8 bases. V was clipped by 10 bases and J by 5 bases; unmatched bases: 6. Germline CDR1 and CDR2: SNHLY and FYNNEI. CDR3 length: 12 residues. CDR3 protein: CAIWTSRETQYF. CDR3 nucleotides: TGTGCCATCTGGACTAGCCGGGAGACCCAGTACTTC.

CDR3 in amino acids: CASSDGHNQPQHF. CDR3 nucleotide sequence: TGTGCCAGCAGTGACGGGCACAATCAGCCCCAGCATTTT. The rearrangement uses TRBV27 and TRBJ1-5; the D is unclear. Trimming removed 5 bases from V and 3 bases from J, with 8 bases in between. This CDR3 comprises 13 residues. Germline CDR1 reads MNHEY; CDR2 reads SMNVEV (reference sequence).

This chain joins TRBV11-2 and TRBJ2-7, with a tentative D call TRBD2 (5 bases). In germline, CDR1 is SGHAT, CDR2 FQNNGV. Trimming took 3 bases from V and 1 from J, leaving 10 bases between them. This CDR3 comprises 14 residues. The CDR3 protein is CASSFWTGSYEQYF. For the CDR3, the DNA is TGTGCCAGCAGCTTTTGGACTGGATCCTACGAGCAGTACTTC.

This chain connects TRBV27 to TRBJ2-3; D is undetermined. The V end was cut by 2 bases, the J end by 5 bases, with 11 bases between. CDR1 and CDR2 from the germline V gene are MNHEY and SMNVEV (reference sequence). This CDR3 is built from 14 residues. The CDR3 sequence is CASSLPGPVDTQYF. The CDR3 nucleotides read TGTGCCAGCAGTTTACCCGGTCCTGTAGATACGCAGTATTTT.

DNA for the CDR3: TGTGCCACCAGCAGTACTGCTAACTATGGCTACACCTTC. Its translation is CATSSTANYGYTF. This sequence joins TRBV15 and TRBJ1-2; D remains unclear. Between the trimmed V and J ends, which lost 3 bases and 0 bases, there was a span of 5 bases. The CDR3 is 13 residues long. Germline values: CDR1 LNHNV, CDR2 YYDKDF (reference sequence). The complete variable domain, with remaining parts taken from reference TRBV15 and TRBJ1-2, reads DAMVIQNPRYQVTQFGKPVTLSCSQTLNHNVMYWYQQKSSQAPKLLFHYYDKDFNNEADTPDNFQSRRPNTSFCFLDIRSPGLGDTAMYLCATSSTANYGYTFGSGTRLTVV.

The rearrangement joins TRBV28 to TRBJ1-1; D is unresolved. The CDR3 has 12 amino acids. Germline CDR1 is MDHEN and CDR2 is SYDVKM. Between the trimmed V and J ends, which lost 4 bases and 10 bases, there was a span of 13 bases. The CDR3 DNA sequence: TGTGCCAGCAGTTCGGGCAAGGTGAGAGCTTTCTTT. Its translation is CASSSGKVRAFF.

V is TRBV6-1 and J is TRBJ1-4, with D uncertain. V lost 0 bases and J 6 bases, leaving 14 bases between the germline ends. CDR3 length equals 16 residues. Germline V gene lookup returns CDR1 MNHNS and CDR2 SASEGT. CDR3 sequence reads: CASSEALGRWDEKLFF. The CDR3 DNA reads TGTGCCAGCAGTGAAGCGCTGGGGAGGTGGGATGAAAAACTGTTTTTT.

V gene TRBV15 combines with J gene TRBJ2-7; D may be TRBD1 (6 bases). Germline-derived CDR1 and CDR2 are LNHNV and YYDKDF (reference sequence). The germline V and J ends were trimmed by 3 bases and 0 bases, with 12 bases remaining between them. The CDR3 loop spans 15 amino acids. CDR3 bases: TGTGCCACCAGCAGTGACCGGGACACCTCCTACGAGCAGTACTTC. Protein product: CATSSDRDTSYEQYF.

The chain combines TRBV7-9 with TRBJ1-1; D is perhaps TRBD1 (5 bases). V dropped 1 base and J dropped 0 bases, with 15 bases sitting between them. The germline V gene encodes CDR1 SEHNR and CDR2 FQNEAQ (reference sequence). The CDR3 has 17 residues. The CDR3 nucleotides are TGTGCCAGCAGCTTAGTGTCCGCAGGGATGATGAACACTGAAGCTTTCTTT. Its translation: CASSLVSAGMMNTEAFF.

Of note for this clone: This same CDR3 is encoded by further DNA sequences in the sample. The chain employs TRBV5-4 and TRBJ2-1; D unresolved. The CDR3 loop spans 11 amino acids. V dropped 0 bases and J dropped 7 bases, with 2 bases sitting between them. CDR1 is SGHNT and CDR2 is YYREEE in the germline V gene (reference sequence). This chain's CDR3 is CASSLGNEQFF. Written as DNA, the CDR3 is TGTGCCAGCAGCTTGGGGAATGAGCAGTTCTTC.

V usage is TRBV6-1 and J usage is TRBJ2-7; D tentatively reads TRBD1 or TRBD2 (5 bases each). CDR1 MNHNS and CDR2 SASEGT come from the germline V gene. CDR3 length: 14 residues. V was cut by 8 bases and J by 1 base, with 15 bases left in between. CDR3 protein: CASLDPGRSYEQYF. The CDR3 bases are TGTGCCAGCCTGGATCCGGGACGGTCCTACGAGCAGTACTTC.

V is TRBV10-3 and J is TRBJ1-5; 7 nucleotides line up with TRBD1. The trim removed 1 base at V and 0 bases at J, leaving 6 bases unmatched. Germline CDR1 and CDR2: ENHRY and SYGVKD. The CDR3 extends over 17 amino acids. The CDR3 nucleotides read TGTGCCATCAGTGAGTTTGGACAGGATGATAGCAATCAGCCCCAGCATTTT. It specifies CAISEFGQDDSNQPQHF.